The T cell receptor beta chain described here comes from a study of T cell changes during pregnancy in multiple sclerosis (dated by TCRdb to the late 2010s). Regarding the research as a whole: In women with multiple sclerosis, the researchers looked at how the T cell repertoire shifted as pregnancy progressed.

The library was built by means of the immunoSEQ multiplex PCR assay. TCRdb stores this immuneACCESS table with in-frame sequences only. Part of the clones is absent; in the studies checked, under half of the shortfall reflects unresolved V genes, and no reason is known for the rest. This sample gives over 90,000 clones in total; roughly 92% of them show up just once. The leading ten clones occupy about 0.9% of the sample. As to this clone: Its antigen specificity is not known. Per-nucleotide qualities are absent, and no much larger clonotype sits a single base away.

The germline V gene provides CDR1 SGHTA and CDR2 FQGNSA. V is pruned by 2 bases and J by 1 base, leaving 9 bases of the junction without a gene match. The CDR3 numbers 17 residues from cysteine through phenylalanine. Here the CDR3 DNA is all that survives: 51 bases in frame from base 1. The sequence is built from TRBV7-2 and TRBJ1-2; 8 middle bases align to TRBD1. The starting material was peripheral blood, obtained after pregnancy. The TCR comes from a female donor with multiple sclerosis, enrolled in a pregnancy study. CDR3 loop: CASSLSQGAMNNYGYTF. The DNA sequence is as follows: TGTGCCAGCAGCTTATCTCAGGGGGCGATGAATAACTATGGCTACACCTTC.